The entry below describes one T cell receptor (beta chain). This record comes from a study of blood T cell repertoires in COVID-19. Across the study: In each case, the material was cDNA or gDNA derived from T cells, B-cell-depleted T cells, or PBMCs.

Those enrolled, adults aged about 18 to 89 years, came from some 23 US areas. Clinical history reported by participants formed the basis on which cohorts were assigned. Study processing details: Nucleated cell counts were estimated from reference gene primer amplification. The table came from immunoSEQ multiplex PCR; TCRdb's copy has only in-frame clones and leaves some out. The V and J calls and clone size come from that table; D and trimming were worked out from the DNA. Here the sample spans 270,000 or so clones, about nine tenths being singletons. Trimming removed 2 bases from V and 5 bases from J, with 15 bases in between. Germline V gene data show CDR1 as MGHRA and CDR2 as YSYEKL. CDR3 length: 15 residues.

V gene TRBV4-1 combines with J gene TRBJ1-1, with a weak D call TRBD1 (6 bases). This sequence originates from a woman aged 40-49 years with acute COVID-19. Material: PBMCs or T cells enriched from blood (not recorded which). CDR3 nucleotides: TGCGCCAGCAGCCAACCTGACAGGTTATGGACTGAAGCTTTCTTT. This sequence encodes CASSQPDRLWTEAFF.